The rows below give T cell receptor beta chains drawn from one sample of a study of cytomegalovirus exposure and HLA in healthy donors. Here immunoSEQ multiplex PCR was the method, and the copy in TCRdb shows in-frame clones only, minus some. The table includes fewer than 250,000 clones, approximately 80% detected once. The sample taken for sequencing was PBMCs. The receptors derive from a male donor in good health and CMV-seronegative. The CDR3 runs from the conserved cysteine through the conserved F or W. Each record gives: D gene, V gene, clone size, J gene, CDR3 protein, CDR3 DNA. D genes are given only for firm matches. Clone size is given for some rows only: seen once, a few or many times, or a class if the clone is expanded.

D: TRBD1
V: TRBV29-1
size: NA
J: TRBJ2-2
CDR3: CSVKLPGQRSGELFF
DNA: TGCAGCGTTAAACTCCCGGGACAGAGGTCCGGGGAGCTGTTTTTT

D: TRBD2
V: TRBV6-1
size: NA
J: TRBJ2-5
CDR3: CASSELAGGQETQYF
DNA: TGTGCCAGCAGTGAACTAGCGGGAGGGCAAGAGACCCAGTACTTC

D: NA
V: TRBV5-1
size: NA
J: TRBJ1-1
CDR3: CASSLAVSVQMNTEAFF
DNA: TGCGCCAGCAGCCTTGCGGTGTCCGTCCAGATGAACACTGAAGCTTTCTTT

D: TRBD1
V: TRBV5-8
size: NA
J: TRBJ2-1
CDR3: CASSLGVGGPGNEQFF
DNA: TGTGCCAGCAGCTTGGGGGTAGGGGGCCCCGGGAATGAGCAGTTCTTC

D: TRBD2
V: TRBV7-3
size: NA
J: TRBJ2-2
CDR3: CASSLYPASGETGELFF
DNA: TGTGCCAGCAGCTTGTATCCGGCTAGCGGAGAGACCGGGGAGCTGTTTTTT

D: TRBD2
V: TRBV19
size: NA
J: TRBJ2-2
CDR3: CASSTLGTSTGELFF
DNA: TGTGCCAGTAGTACCCTCGGGACTAGCACCGGGGAGCTGTTTTTT

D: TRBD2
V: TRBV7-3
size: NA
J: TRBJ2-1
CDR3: CASSLTGLAGARNEQFF
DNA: TGTGCCAGCAGCTTAACGGGACTAGCGGGAGCTCGCAATGAGCAGTTCTTC

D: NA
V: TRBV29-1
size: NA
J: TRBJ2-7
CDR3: CSVETGSYEQYF
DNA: TGCAGCGTTGAAACAGGGTCCTACGAGCAGTACTTC

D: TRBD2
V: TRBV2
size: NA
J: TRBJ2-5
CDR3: CASSGTSGAQETQYF
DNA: TGTGCCAGCAGTGGGACTAGCGGAGCCCAAGAGACCCAGTACTTC

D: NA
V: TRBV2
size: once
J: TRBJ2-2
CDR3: CASSVSGATNTGELFF
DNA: TGTGCCAGCAGCGTTAGCGGAGCTACGAACACCGGGGAGCTGTTTTTT

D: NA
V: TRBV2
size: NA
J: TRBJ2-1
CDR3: CASSARGVDEQFF
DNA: TGTGCCAGCAGTGCCAGGGGTGTGGATGAGCAGTTCTTC

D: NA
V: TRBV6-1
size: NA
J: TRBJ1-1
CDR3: CASSEAWRGEAFF
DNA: TGTGCCAGCAGTGAAGCATGGAGGGGCGAAGCTTTCTTT

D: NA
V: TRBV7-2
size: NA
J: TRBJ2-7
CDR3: CASSSGRRQDFYEQYF
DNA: TGTGCCAGCAGCTCCGGTCGGCGGCAGGACTTCTACGAGCAGTACTTC

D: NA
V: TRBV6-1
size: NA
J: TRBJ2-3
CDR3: CASNQKRVSTDTQYF
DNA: TGTGCCAGCAACCAGAAGCGGGTTAGCACAGATACGCAGTATTTT

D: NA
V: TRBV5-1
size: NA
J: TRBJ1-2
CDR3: CASSLEPFPGDDGYTF
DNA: TGCGCCAGCAGCTTGGAGCCCTTCCCAGGGGACGATGGCTACACCTTC

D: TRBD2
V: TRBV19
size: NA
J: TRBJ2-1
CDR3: CASSPPASGRGNEQFF
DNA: TGTGCCAGTAGTCCCCCTGCTAGCGGGAGAGGCAATGAGCAGTTCTTC

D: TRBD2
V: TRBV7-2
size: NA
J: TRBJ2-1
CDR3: CASSRYTSGNEQFF
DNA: TGTGCCAGCAGCCGATATACTAGCGGGAATGAGCAGTTCTTC

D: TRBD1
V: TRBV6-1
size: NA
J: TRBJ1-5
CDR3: CASSLTGANQPQHF
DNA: TGTGCCAGCAGCCTGACAGGGGCCAATCAGCCCCAGCATTTT

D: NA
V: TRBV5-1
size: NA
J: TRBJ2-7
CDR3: CASSLEVARSSYEQYF
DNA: TGCGCCAGCAGCTTGGAGGTCGCCCGGAGCTCCTACGAGCAGTACTTC

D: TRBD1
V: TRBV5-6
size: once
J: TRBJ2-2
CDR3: CASSLGGQGIGELFF
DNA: TGTGCCAGCAGCTTGGGGGGACAGGGTATCGGGGAGCTGTTTTTT

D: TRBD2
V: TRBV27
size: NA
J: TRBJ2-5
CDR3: CASRAGAAEGTQYF
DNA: TGTGCCAGCAGAGCGGGGGCGGCCGAGGGGACCCAGTACTTC

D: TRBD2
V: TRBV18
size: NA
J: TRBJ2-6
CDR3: CASSPNSGLSSGANVLTF
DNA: TGTGCCAGCTCACCTAATAGCGGGCTGAGCTCTGGGGCCAACGTCCTGACTTTC

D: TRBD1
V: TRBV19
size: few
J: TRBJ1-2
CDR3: CASSRGTGGLGYTF
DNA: TGTGCCAGTAGTCGAGGGACAGGGGGCCTTGGCTACACCTTC

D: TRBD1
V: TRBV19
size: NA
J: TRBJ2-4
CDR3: CASSVRDRHTKNIQYF
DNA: TGTGCCAGTAGTGTCCGGGACAGGCATACCAAAAACATTCAGTACTTC

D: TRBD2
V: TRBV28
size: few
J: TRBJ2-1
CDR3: CASSLVTSGSYNEQFF
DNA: TGTGCCAGCAGTTTGGTGACTAGCGGGAGCTACAATGAGCAGTTCTTC

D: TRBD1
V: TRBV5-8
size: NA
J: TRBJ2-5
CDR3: CASSLDRGGHQETQYF
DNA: TGTGCCAGCAGCTTGGACAGGGGTGGACACCAAGAGACCCAGTACTTC

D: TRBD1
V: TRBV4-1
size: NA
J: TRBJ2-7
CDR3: CASSQAPTGGTYEQYF
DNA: TGCGCCAGCAGCCAAGCCCCGACAGGGGGCACCTACGAGCAGTACTTC

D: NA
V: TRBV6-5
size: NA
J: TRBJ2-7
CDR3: CATAVGGLRGEQYF
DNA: TGTGCCACCGCAGTGGGGGGGCTGAGGGGCGAGCAGTACTTC

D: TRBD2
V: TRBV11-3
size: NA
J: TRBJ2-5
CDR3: CASSPGTSGNQETQYF
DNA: TGTGCCAGCAGCCCCGGGACTAGCGGGAACCAAGAGACCCAGTACTTC

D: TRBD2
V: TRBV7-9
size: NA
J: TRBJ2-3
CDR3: CSGSLGVAGVADTQYF
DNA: TGTTCCGGCAGCTTAGGGGTAGCGGGAGTGGCAGATACGCAGTATTTT

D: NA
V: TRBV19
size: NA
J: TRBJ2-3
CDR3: CASSISGLDTQYF
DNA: TGTGCCAGTAGTATATCAGGATTGGATACGCAGTATTTT

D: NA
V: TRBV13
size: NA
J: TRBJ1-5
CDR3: CASSLREKGNQPQHF
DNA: TGTGCCAGCAGCTTACGGGAGAAGGGCAATCAGCCCCAGCATTTT

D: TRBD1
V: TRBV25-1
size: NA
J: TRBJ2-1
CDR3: CASSELQGAANEQFF
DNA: TGTGCCAGCAGTGAATTGCAGGGGGCAGCCAATGAGCAGTTCTTC

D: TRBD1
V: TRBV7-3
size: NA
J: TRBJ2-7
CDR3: CASSSPDRGGHEQYF
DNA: TGTGCCAGCAGCTCCCCGGACAGGGGTGGCCACGAGCAGTACTTC

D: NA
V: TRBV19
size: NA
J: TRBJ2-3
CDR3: CASSDFLVTRDTQYF
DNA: TGTGCCAGTAGTGATTTTCTCGTCACTCGGGATACGCAGTATTTT

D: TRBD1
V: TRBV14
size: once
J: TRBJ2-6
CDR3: CASSPDRVGANVLTF
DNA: TGTGCCAGCAGCCCCGACAGGGTTGGGGCCAACGTCCTGACTTTC